Listed below are T cell receptor beta chains from one sample, sequenced in a study of blood T cell repertoires in COVID-19. Generated by immunoSEQ multiplex PCR, the TCRdb table keeps only in-frame clones and is missing some. The data show about 72,000 clones, with 85% to 90% seen just once and about 11% held by the top ten. The sequenced sample was peripheral blood. These TCRs come from a man in his 70s with active or convalescent COVID-19. CDR3s include the opening cysteine and the closing phenylalanine or tryptophan. The order of the fields is J gene, D gene, clone size, V gene, CDR3 DNA, CDR3 protein. D genes are given only for firm matches. Size values are once, few and many counts, or a class for expanded clones, and some rows have none.

J gene: TRBJ1-1; D gene: NA; clone size: NA; V gene: TRBV12-5; CDR3 DNA: TGTGCTAGTGGTTTTGCCACAGTGCTGAACACTGAAGCTTTCTTT; CDR3 protein: CASGFATVLNTEAFF
J gene: TRBJ1-1; D gene: NA; clone size: NA; V gene: TRBV11-2; CDR3 DNA: TGTGCCAGCAGACTTGATATGAACACTGAAGCTTTCTTT; CDR3 protein: CASRLDMNTEAFF
J gene: TRBJ2-3; D gene: NA; clone size: NA; V gene: TRBV21-1; CDR3 DNA: TGTGCCAGCAGCATTAGGACTAGCGGGAGGAGAGCAGATACGCAGTATTTT; CDR3 protein: CASSIRTSGRRADTQYF
J gene: TRBJ1-2; D gene: NA; clone size: NA; V gene: TRBV6-5; CDR3 DNA: TGTGCCAGCAGAGAGACGGGGGGGGCTGGCTACACCTTC; CDR3 protein: CASRETGGAGYTF
J gene: TRBJ1-1; D gene: NA; clone size: NA; V gene: TRBV5-6; CDR3 DNA: TGTGCCAGCAGTCTGAACAGTGACGCTTTCTTT; CDR3 protein: CASSLNSDAFF
J gene: TRBJ1-1; D gene: TRBD1; clone size: NA; V gene: TRBV28; CDR3 DNA: TGTGCCAGCAGTTTATCAGGGGGCAACCCTGAAGCTTTCTTT; CDR3 protein: CASSLSGGNPEAFF
J gene: TRBJ2-1; D gene: NA; clone size: NA; V gene: TRBV3-1/TRBV3-2; CDR3 DNA: TGTGCCAGCAGCCCGGGACTCCGGTACGGCAATGAGCAGTTCTTC; CDR3 protein: CASSPGLRYGNEQFF
J gene: TRBJ1-1; D gene: NA; clone size: NA; V gene: TRBV5-6; CDR3 DNA: TGTGCCAGCAGCCGGGACATCGGGAACACTGAAGCTTTCTTT; CDR3 protein: CASSRDIGNTEAFF
J gene: TRBJ2-2; D gene: NA; clone size: NA; V gene: TRBV3-1/TRBV3-2; CDR3 DNA: TGTGCCAGCAGCCAAGATACCCGACGGGGTAACACCGGGGAGCTGTTTTTT; CDR3 protein: CASSQDTRRGNTGELFF
J gene: TRBJ2-3; D gene: TRBD1; clone size: NA; V gene: TRBV15; CDR3 DNA: TGTGCCACCAGCGAGGGGGGGGACAGGGTGCGTAGCACAGATACGCAGTATTTT; CDR3 protein: CATSEGGDRVRSTDTQYF
J gene: TRBJ1-1; D gene: NA; clone size: NA; V gene: TRBV18; CDR3 DNA: TGTGCCAGCTCCCCCGTTGAGGGGAACACTGAAGCTTTCTTT; CDR3 protein: CASSPVEGNTEAFF
J gene: TRBJ2-1; D gene: NA; clone size: once; V gene: TRBV12-2; CDR3 DNA: TGTGCAAGTCGCTTATCAAGGACTAGCGTTGACAATGAGCAGTTCTTC; CDR3 protein: CASRLSRTSVDNEQFF
J gene: TRBJ2-7; D gene: NA; clone size: NA; V gene: TRBV4-2; CDR3 DNA: TGTGCCAGCAGCCAAGGTGGAACCGGAGCGGTGTCCTACGAGCAGTACTTC; CDR3 protein: CASSQGGTGAVSYEQYF
J gene: TRBJ2-1; D gene: TRBD2; clone size: NA; V gene: TRBV2; CDR3 DNA: TGTGCCAGCAGTGAATGGGGGGGGAACGATGAGCAGTTCTTC; CDR3 protein: CASSEWGGNDEQFF
J gene: TRBJ2-1; D gene: NA; clone size: NA; V gene: TRBV28; CDR3 DNA: TGTGCCAGCAGTTCTCCAAGGAGGCCGTTCTTC; CDR3 protein: CASSSPRRPFF
J gene: TRBJ1-3; D gene: NA; clone size: NA; V gene: TRBV7-9; CDR3 DNA: TGTGCCAGCAGCTCTCGGGTCCCGAGCTCTGGAAACACCATATATTTT; CDR3 protein: CASSSRVPSSGNTIYF
J gene: TRBJ1-5; D gene: NA; clone size: few; V gene: TRBV19; CDR3 DNA: TGTGCCAGTACCTTAAGTGGAGGGCCCCAGCATTTT; CDR3 protein: CASTLSGGPQHF
J gene: TRBJ2-7; D gene: TRBD2; clone size: NA; V gene: TRBV30; CDR3 DNA: TGTGCCTGGAGTAGGAGCGGGAGACTACCCGAGCAGTACTTC; CDR3 protein: CAWSRSGRLPEQYF
J gene: TRBJ1-3; D gene: NA; clone size: once; V gene: TRBV19; CDR3 DNA: TGTGCCAGTAAGTTGTCAGGCACTGGAAACACCATATATTTT; CDR3 protein: CASKLSGTGNTIYF
J gene: TRBJ1-2; D gene: NA; clone size: NA; V gene: TRBV25-1; CDR3 DNA: TGTGCCAGCAGTCAGTCCGGAGGATCCTATGGCTACACCTTC; CDR3 protein: CASSQSGGSYGYTF
J gene: TRBJ2-7; D gene: NA; clone size: NA; V gene: TRBV5-4; CDR3 DNA: TGTGCCAGCAGCTCCGACAGCTCCTACGAGCAGTACTTC; CDR3 protein: CASSSDSSYEQYF
J gene: TRBJ2-7; D gene: TRBD2; clone size: NA; V gene: TRBV18; CDR3 DNA: TGTGCCAGCTCACCACCGGGCGCTAGCGGGAGTACCCTCTACGAGCAGTACTTC; CDR3 protein: CASSPPGASGSTLYEQYF
J gene: TRBJ1-1; D gene: NA; clone size: few; V gene: TRBV2; CDR3 DNA: TGTGCCAGCAGTGGCGACAGATTTAACACTGAAGCTTTCTTT; CDR3 protein: CASSGDRFNTEAFF
J gene: TRBJ1-2; D gene: TRBD1; clone size: NA; V gene: TRBV27; CDR3 DNA: TGTGCCAGCAGTGCGAGGACAGGGGCTTCCTATGGCTACACCTTC; CDR3 protein: CASSARTGASYGYTF
J gene: TRBJ1-6; D gene: NA; clone size: NA; V gene: TRBV19; CDR3 DNA: TGTGCCAGTAGTATAGCAGCAGGGGCAAGTTCACCCCTCCACTTT; CDR3 protein: CASSIAAGASSPLHF
J gene: TRBJ1-5; D gene: NA; clone size: NA; V gene: TRBV6-5; CDR3 DNA: TGTGCCAGCAGTAGGACAAATCAGCCCCAGCATTTT; CDR3 protein: CASSRTNQPQHF
J gene: TRBJ1-6; D gene: TRBD1; clone size: NA; V gene: TRBV11-2; CDR3 DNA: TGTGCCAGCAGCTTAGACACAGGGGGCGGCCCCTCTAAGAATAATTCACCCCTCCACTTT; CDR3 protein: CASSLDTGGGPSKNNSPLHF
J gene: TRBJ2-1; D gene: TRBD1; clone size: once; V gene: TRBV6-6; CDR3 DNA: TGTGCCAGCAGTTCTCCCCGGACAGGGGGCATGGATGAGCAGTTCTTC; CDR3 protein: CASSSPRTGGMDEQFF
J gene: TRBJ1-2; D gene: NA; clone size: NA; V gene: TRBV20-1; CDR3 DNA: TGCAGTGCTAGTACAGGGTCGGGGAGCTATGGCTACACCTTC; CDR3 protein: CSASTGSGSYGYTF
J gene: TRBJ2-7; D gene: TRBD1; clone size: NA; V gene: TRBV27; CDR3 DNA: TGTGCCAGCAGACAGACAGGGTATCGATCCTACGAGCAGTACTTC; CDR3 protein: CASRQTGYRSYEQYF
J gene: TRBJ2-1; D gene: NA; clone size: few; V gene: TRBV18; CDR3 DNA: TGTGCCAGCTCACCAAAGGTGGGGGCATCCTACAATGAGCAGTTCTTC; CDR3 protein: CASSPKVGASYNEQFF
J gene: TRBJ2-7; D gene: NA; clone size: once; V gene: TRBV7-2; CDR3 DNA: TGTGCCAGCAGCTTAGCTAGTTCGGGCTACGAGCAGTACTTC; CDR3 protein: CASSLASSGYEQYF
J gene: TRBJ2-2; D gene: NA; clone size: NA; V gene: TRBV30; CDR3 DNA: TGTGCCTGGAGTGTATTCGGGGGTAGAGGGGAACCCGGGGAGCTGTTTTTT; CDR3 protein: CAWSVFGGRGEPGELFF
J gene: TRBJ1-5; D gene: NA; clone size: NA; V gene: TRBV30; CDR3 DNA: TGTGCCTGGAGTGTACAACAGGGAACCTTGTATCGCAATCAGCCCCAGCATTTT; CDR3 protein: CAWSVQQGTLYRNQPQHF
J gene: TRBJ2-5; D gene: NA; clone size: NA; V gene: TRBV12-3/TRBV12-4; CDR3 DNA: TGTGCCAGCAGTTTGAGAGGGATCCAGACCCAGTACTTC; CDR3 protein: CASSLRGIQTQYF
J gene: TRBJ2-2; D gene: NA; clone size: NA; V gene: TRBV5-6; CDR3 DNA: TGTGCCAGCAATTTAGGCGGGACTAACACCGGGGAGCTGTTTTTT; CDR3 protein: CASNLGGTNTGELFF
J gene: TRBJ2-7; D gene: NA; clone size: NA; V gene: TRBV28; CDR3 DNA: TGTGCCAGCAGCCTTAACAGGGACGAGCAGTACTTC; CDR3 protein: CASSLNRDEQYF
J gene: TRBJ1-2; D gene: TRBD1; clone size: NA; V gene: TRBV15; CDR3 DNA: TGTGCCACCAGCAGTAACAGGGGGCGGAACTATGGCTACACCTTC; CDR3 protein: CATSSNRGRNYGYTF